The clone carrying this TCR beta chain has more than one count but fewer than ten. This entry comes from a study of blood T cell repertoires in COVID-19. About the study: Spain, Italy and the United States supplied samples that represented acute and convalescent COVID-19. PBMCs, B-cell-depleted T cells, or T cells were the source of the cDNA or gDNA that made up the material.

Original methodology: Nucleated cell counts were estimated from reference gene primer amplification. Measured with immunoSEQ multiplex PCR; TCRdb has only the in-frame clones, and not every one. V and J calls and clone size are copied from that table; D and trimming were computed from the DNA. The sample includes approximately 99,000 clones, approximately 83% of them seen just once. The germline V and J ends were trimmed by 3 bases and 5 bases, with 5 bases remaining between them. This CDR3 has 12 residues. The genes are TRBV12-3 or TRBV12-4 and TRBJ1-5; possible D gene TRBD1, 5 bases. This TCR was sampled from a woman aged 70-85 years with acute or convalescent COVID-19. What was sequenced was peripheral blood. CDR3 sequence (DNA): TGTGCCAGCAGTTTCAGGGATCAGCCCCAGCATTTT. It is translated as CASSFRDQPQHF.